The clone carrying this T cell receptor beta chain was counted between two and nine times. The source material, RNA transcripts, was used to amplify TCR beta CDR3 regions. TCR CDR3 regions were first amplified by RT-PCR with HTBI primers. TCRdb re-analysed the multiplex PCR reads in MiXCR, keeping a single row per CDR3 protein. The sample has hundreds of thousands of distinct CDR3 sequences, 40% to 55% seen once. Trimming left V 4 bases short and J 5 bases short, with 15 bases between. This CDR3 has 14 amino acids. The V gene's germline CDR1 is SGHTA and CDR2 FQGNSA. The sample originates from a study of T cells in Graves' hyperthyroidism and ophthalmopathy.

This TCR came from an adult man with Graves' disease, either hyperthyroidism or ophthalmopathy (not recorded which). The V call is TRBV7-2, the J call TRBJ2-7; D not resolved. Sequenced input: peripheral blood or thyroid tissue (not recorded which). CDR3 DNA sequence: TGTGCCAGCAGCTCCAGCCGCGGTCGAGACGAGCAGTACTTC. Its protein product is CASSSSRGRDEQYF.